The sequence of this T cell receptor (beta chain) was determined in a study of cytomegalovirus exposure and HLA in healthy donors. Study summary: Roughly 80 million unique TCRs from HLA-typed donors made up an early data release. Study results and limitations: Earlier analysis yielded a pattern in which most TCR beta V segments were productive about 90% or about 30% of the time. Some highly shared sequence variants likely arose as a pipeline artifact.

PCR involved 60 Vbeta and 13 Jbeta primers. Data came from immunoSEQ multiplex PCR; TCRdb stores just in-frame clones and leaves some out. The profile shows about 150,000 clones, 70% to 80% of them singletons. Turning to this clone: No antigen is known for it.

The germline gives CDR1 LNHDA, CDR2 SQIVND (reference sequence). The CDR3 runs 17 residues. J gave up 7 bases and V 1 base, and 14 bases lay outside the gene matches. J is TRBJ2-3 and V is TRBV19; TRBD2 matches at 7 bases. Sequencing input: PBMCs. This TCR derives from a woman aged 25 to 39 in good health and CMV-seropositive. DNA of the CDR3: TGTGCCAGTAGTATAGGGGGTAGCGGGCCTCAGGAGAATACGCAGTATTTT. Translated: CASSIGGSGPQENTQYF.